This T cell receptor beta chain was profiled in a study of blood T cell repertoires in COVID-19 (dated by TCRdb to 2018 to 2021). Study-wide context: For ImmuneRACE Cohort 3, a participant was defined as recovered based on two consecutive negative NP/OP PCR tests, clearance by a healthcare professional, or resolution of symptoms. Samples came from the ongoing ImmuneRACE study (first 160 participants) plus 1,254 subjects from 6 global collaborators. Where available, HLA class I and class II types were obtained from metadata supplied by the sample provider rather than from assay-based typing. Deeply sampled blood TCRbeta repertoires from subjects exposed to, actively infected with, or recovered from COVID-19 were included in the dataset. The material from the prospective study consisted of cDNA or gDNA derived from T cells, B-cell-depleted T cells, or PBMCs. A freely available public database, intended as a resource for researchers studying the immune response to SARS-CoV-2, is where the repertoires were released. Collaborator samples came from the United States, Italy and Spain and covered acute and convalescent phases of COVID-19. Sample metadata almost always included a de-identified subject ID, COVID-19 status, age in years and sex. Summary of the overall study and its limitations: The amount of clinical and demographic metadata varied by source and participant and was provided uncurated.

Participants in the prospective study were enrolled through a virtual design, were aged roughly 18 to 95 years, and lived in roughly 25 United States geographic areas. In the prospective study, participants were assigned to cohorts based on the clinical history participants reported in a screening survey and a study questionnaire. Each participant in the prospective study had whole blood, serum and a nasopharyngeal or oropharyngeal swab collected by mobile phlebotomists. Prospective study participants could optionally give additional blood draws and questionnaires over a roughly two-month period. Before DNA extraction, blood samples from the prospective study were shipped at room temperature or frozen. As for this clone: The antigen it recognizes is unknown. Base qualities are not at hand, and no much larger clone is one base apart.

The immunoSEQ Assay, a bias-controlled multiplex PCR, was used to amplify TCRbeta CDR3 regions from genomic DNA. Turning to the authors' computational methods: The number of nucleated cells in each sample was estimated by amplification of reference gene primers within the assay. To quantify the absolute abundance of each unique TCRbeta CDR3 rearrangement, sequence reads were collapsed and filtered. For each sample, productive Simpson clonality was calculated as the square root of Simpson's diversity index across productive rearrangements. Entries here come from immuneACCESS through TCRdb and include only in-frame sequences with V and J called. Some clones fail to appear in such tables; in the studies checked, an unresolved V gene covers under half of the shortfall, and the cause of the remainder is unknown. That table is the source of V, J and clone size, and D and trimming were worked out from the DNA. This sample lists over 110,000 clones; over 75% were detected once. The ten largest clones represent roughly 3.7% of the sample.

Spanning cysteine to phenylalanine, the CDR3 consists of 20 amino acids. CDR3 DNA only is kept here, 60 bases in frame from base 1. The germline V gene provides CDR1 SGHVS and CDR2 FNYEAQ. V has 0 bases trimmed and J has 0 bases trimmed; junction bases matching no gene number 7. The sequencing input was PBMCs or T cells enriched from blood (not recorded which). The TCR originated in a man in his fifties or sixties in a cohort exposed to, infected with or recovered from COVID-19 (not recorded which). The V and J genes are TRBV7-6 and TRBJ2-2; TRBD2 aligns with 13 central bases. The CDR3 has the sequence CASSLATSGGRHANTGELFF. The nucleotide sequence is given as TGTGCCAGCAGCTTAGCGACTAGCGGGGGGCGACACGCGAACACCGGGGAGCTGTTTTTT.